The 29 T cell receptor beta chains presented below share a single source sample, sequenced in a study of neurological immune-mediated disorders. MiXCR, applied by TCRdb to the 5' RACE reads, yields one record per CDR3 protein. Among 87,000 or so distinct CDR3 sequences listed, under 4.5% were seen once. Sequencing was performed on PBMCs. The source is a woman between 45 and 60 years old with multiple sclerosis.

As to this clonotype: This may stem from a read error, because a much larger clone lies one nucleotide away. The gene calls are TRBV6-6 and TRBJ2-2; 7 nucleotides line up with TRBD1. Germline V lookup: CDR1 MNHNY, CDR2 SVGAGI (reference sequence). The CDR3 covers 16 residues. This chain's CDR3 is CASTEKGAANNGELFF. The CDR3 coding sequence is TGTGCCAGCACCGAGAAGGGGGCCGCGAACAACGGGGAGCTGTTTTTT.

Ten or more counts support this clonotype. For the CDR3, the DNA is TGTGCCAGCAGTTTAGGTGGGCGTCAGCCCCAGCATTTT. Its translation: CASSLGGRQPQHF. The chain links TRBV12-3 or TRBV12-4 to TRBJ1-5; D remains ambiguous. The CDR3 is 13 residues long. V lost 1 base, J lost 6 bases, and 7 bases lay in between.

This clonotype was counted at least ten times. This chain uses TRBV7-9 with TRBJ2-1, with 12 bases that match TRBD2. Germline assignment: CDR1 SEHNR and CDR2 FQNEAQ (reference sequence). The CDR3 consists of 19 residues. V lost 6 bases to trimming and J lost 2 bases; unmatched junction nucleotides: 14. The CDR3 DNA reads TGTGCCAGCAGACATACAACTAGCGGGGGGTTATTTACCTACAATGAGCAGTTCTTC. It encodes CASRHTTSGGLFTYNEQFF.

The table lists this clonotype with many counts. The genes are TRBV7-9 and TRBJ2-5, with D tentatively TRBD1 (7 bases). V was pared by 7 bases and J by 2 bases, with 11 bases between. The CDR3 has 13 residues. The germline V gene has CDR1 SEHNR and CDR2 FQNEAQ (reference sequence). In DNA, the CDR3 is TGTGCCAGCAAGGGGGCGGGGCAAGAGACCCAGTACTTC. It specifies CASKGAGQETQYF.

This clonotype showed up many times. Here the CDR3 DNA reads TGCAGTGCTAGAGCACCCGGGGGGTGGAGCACAGATACGCAGTATTTT. It specifies CSARAPGGWSTDTQYF. This rearrangement joins TRBV20-1 to TRBJ2-3; 7 bases agree with TRBD2. The J segment lost 0 bases and the V segment lost 1 base, leaving 7 bases of the junction unmatched. This CDR3 has 16 amino acids. The V gene's germline CDR1 is DFQATT and CDR2 SNEGSKA (reference sequence).

In its sample, this clonotype was seen many times. The chain recombines TRBV7-9 with TRBJ1-2; D not certain. Germline values: CDR1 SEHNR, CDR2 FQNEAQ (reference sequence). The CDR3 extends over 12 amino acids. Trimming took 2 bases from V and 4 from J, leaving 5 bases between them. CDR3 residues: CASSLRAYGYTF. The CDR3 DNA sequence: TGTGCCAGCAGCTTACGAGCCTATGGCTACACCTTC.

This clonotype was observed at least ten times. The chain couples TRBV5-6 to TRBJ1-1, with TRBD1 identical over 9 bases. The V segment lost 4 bases and the J segment 3 bases; nucleotides outside the gene matches: 7. This CDR3 region has 15 residues. Germline V gives CDR1 SGHDT, CDR2 YYEEEE. This CDR3 is CASSGLQGAYTEAFF. As DNA, the CDR3 is TGTGCCAGCAGCGGACTACAGGGGGCTTACACTGAAGCTTTCTTT.

This clonotype was counted at least ten times. The CDR3 bases are TGTGCCAGCAGCCTGAATAGCAATCAGCCCCAGCATTTT. Amino acid sequence: CASSLNSNQPQHF. The V and J genes are TRBV7-9 and TRBJ1-5; D gene ambiguous. Germline V gene sequence: CDR1 SEHNR, CDR2 FQNEAQ (reference sequence). The V end lost 5 bases, the J end lost 0 bases, and 5 bases lay between the germline ends. The CDR3 has 13 amino acids. Full variable domain (remainder filled in from reference TRBV7-9 and TRBJ1-5): DTGVSQNPRHKITKRGQNVTFRCDPISEHNRLYWYRQTLGQGPEFLTYFQNEAQLEKSRLLSDRFSAERPKGSFSTLEIQRTEQGDSAMYLCASSLNSNQPQHFGDGTRLSIL.

This clonotype appeared many times. V is TRBV20-1 and J is TRBJ2-3; TRBD2 aligns across 7 bases. The CDR3 is made up of 15 amino acids. CDR1 is DFQATT and CDR2 is SNEGSKA in the germline V gene (reference sequence). V gave up 6 bases and J gave up 3 bases; unmatched junction bases: 12. CDR3 DNA: TGCAGTGCCATCAGCGGGGTAGTATCGACAGATACGCAGTATTTT. It codes for CSAISGVVSTDTQYF.

This clonotype has at least ten counts. This chain connects TRBV20-1 to TRBJ2-5, with 10 bases matching TRBD2. J gave up 5 bases and V 6 bases, and 9 bases lay outside the gene matches. Germline CDR1 reads DFQATT; CDR2 reads SNEGSKA (reference sequence). The CDR3 extends over 14 amino acids. This CDR3 reads CSAQGAGGRETQYF. CDR3 DNA sequence: TGCAGTGCCCAGGGAGCGGGGGGGCGTGAGACCCAGTACTTC.

This clonotype showed up many times. The genes are TRBV5-1 and TRBJ2-3; D is possibly TRBD1 (6 bases). From germline, CDR1 is SGHRS and CDR2 YFSETQ. This CDR3 is built from 17 residues. The germline V and J ends were trimmed by 8 bases and 6 bases, with 28 bases remaining between them. CDR3 DNA sequence: TGCGCCAGTACCCCCGGCTCTCGGGACACCAGTTTGGATACGCAGTATTTT. Amino acids: CASTPGSRDTSLDTQYF.

This clonotype was found many times. CDR3 loop: CSASRTWDQPQHF. The CDR3 DNA is TGCAGTGCTAGTAGGACGTGGGATCAGCCCCAGCATTTT. V usage is TRBV20-1 and J usage is TRBJ1-5; no reliable D call. V lost 3 bases and J 5 bases, leaving 11 bases between the germline ends. Germline V lookup: CDR1 DFQATT, CDR2 SNEGSKA (reference sequence). The CDR3 covers 13 residues.

This clonotype was detected ten times or more. The chain joins TRBV4-1 to TRBJ2-4; no clear D gene. The CDR3 has 17 amino acids. Germline assignment: CDR1 MGHRA and CDR2 YSYEKL. The germline V and J ends were trimmed by 3 bases and 0 bases, with 15 bases remaining between them. CDR3 nucleotide sequence: TGCGCCAGCAGCCACTACCCCGACACAGTAGCCAAAAACATTCAGTACTTC. Translating gives CASSHYPDTVAKNIQYF.

The chain has TRBV20-1 and TRBJ2-1; no reliable D call. This CDR3 has 14 residues. The ends were cut back, 3 bases at V and 0 bases at J, with 9 bases in the middle. The germline V gene encodes CDR1 DFQATT and CDR2 SNEGSKA (reference sequence). CDR3 coding DNA: TGCAGTGCTAGTGGCTGGGGCTCCTACAATGAGCAGTTCTTC. It yields the protein CSASGWGSYNEQFF.

Many counts were recorded for this clonotype. This chain uses TRBV6-5 with TRBJ2-1; no clear D. Germline loops: CDR1 MNHEY, CDR2 SVGAGI. V was clipped by 6 bases and J by 4 bases, with 7 bases between them. CDR3 length: 12 residues. CDR3 region: CASRRDYNEQFF. For the CDR3, the DNA is TGTGCCAGCAGGAGAGATTACAATGAGCAGTTCTTC.

This clonotype was picked up a small number of times. The genes are TRBV3-1 and TRBJ1-2; D ambiguous. Trimming took 3 bases from V and 6 from J, leaving 20 bases between them. CDR3 length: 16 amino acids. Germline assignment: CDR1 LGHDT and CDR2 YNNKEL (reference sequence). DNA of the CDR3: TGTGCCAGCAGCCATAAAGGAGGAAAGGGTCGGGATGGCTACACCTTC. Translation: CASSHKGGKGRDGYTF.

This clonotype was observed at least ten times. This chain connects TRBV7-2 to TRBJ2-3; D is unresolved. Germline assignment: CDR1 SGHTA and CDR2 FQGNSA. The CDR3 loop spans 12 amino acids. V shed 6 bases and J shed 0 bases, with 4 bases lying between them. The CDR3 is CASSFSTDTQYF. The CDR3 DNA reads as TGTGCCAGCAGTTTTAGCACAGATACGCAGTATTTT. Variable domain in full (rest from reference TRBV7-2 and TRBJ2-3): GAGVSQSPSNKVTEKGKDVELRCDPISGHTALYWYRQSLGQGLEFLIYFQGNSAPDKSGLPSDRFSAERTGGSVSTLTIQRTQQEDSAVYLCASSFSTDTQYFGPGTRLTVL.

This clonotype was detected many times. The genes are TRBV7-2 and TRBJ1-5; no definite D call. The CDR3 has 16 residues. Germline V gene sequence: CDR1 SGHTA, CDR2 FQGNSA. Trimming shortened V by 0 bases and J by 6 bases, and 15 bases separated the two germline ends. The DNA of the CDR3 is TGTGCCAGCAGCTTAGCGGGTAAAGGAGCGCGTCAGCCCCAGCATTTT. This sequence encodes CASSLAGKGARQPQHF.

This clonotype was counted at least ten times. The gene calls are TRBV21-1 and TRBJ2-2; the table's D call of TRBD1 was not tested on the DNA. TRBV21-1 is termed a pseudogene. The length of the CDR3 is 20 residues. The CDR3 loop reads CASSLPGGPGGGTNTGELFF. CDR3 DNA sequence: TGTGCCAGCAGTTTACCCGGGGGACCCGGCGGGGGGACGAACACCGGGGAGCTGTTTTTT.

This clonotype was detected ten times or more. The chain recombines TRBV27 with TRBJ2-7; TRBD2 matches at 10 bases. Germline trimming cut 3 bases from V and 0 bases from J; bases unmatched to any gene: 2. The CDR3 totals 15 residues. Germline V gives CDR1 MNHEY, CDR2 SMNVEV (reference sequence). The DNA of the CDR3 is TGTGCCAGCAGTTTTACTAGCGGGGACTCCTACGAGCAGTACTTC. Translation gives CASSFTSGDSYEQYF.

This clonotype showed up many times. This sequence joins TRBV5-1 and TRBJ1-5, with 8 bases matching TRBD1. Trimming at V came to 2 bases and at J to 1 base, leaving 2 bases not matched to a gene. The CDR3 has 15 amino acids. In germline, CDR1 is SGHRS, CDR2 YFSETQ. DNA of the CDR3: TGCGCCAGCAGCTTCGGACAGGGCAGCAATCAGCCCCAGCATTTT. Translated: CASSFGQGSNQPQHF. Using reference TRBV5-1 and TRBJ1-5 for the parts outside the CDR3, the full variable domain is KAGVTQTPRYLIKTRGQQVTLSCSPISGHRSVSWYQQTPGQGLQFLFEYFSETQRNKGNFPGRFSGRQFSNSRSEMNVSTLELGDSALYLCASSFGQGSNQPQHFGDGTRLSIL.

This clonotype has a count of ten or more. The genes are TRBV7-9 and TRBJ1-2; D is undetermined. Germline V gene lookup returns CDR1 SEHNR and CDR2 FQNEAQ (reference sequence). Trimming pared 5 bases from V and 7 bases from J, leaving 17 bases between. The CDR3 has 14 residues. In nucleotides, the CDR3 is TGTGCCAGCAGCCCCCGAAGGGTTTTCGGTGGCTACACCTTC. Its translation is CASSPRRVFGGYTF.

This clonotype was counted many times. J is TRBJ2-1 and V is TRBV7-2, with 12 bases matching TRBD2. CDR1 is SGHTA and CDR2 is FQGNSA in the germline V gene. After removal of 5 bases from V and 8 bases from J, the junction contained 7 bases not matched to a gene. The CDR3 is 15 amino acids. The CDR3 region is CASSQGLAGFYEQFF. CDR3 coding DNA: TGTGCCAGCAGCCAAGGACTAGCGGGGTTCTATGAGCAGTTCTTC.

This clonotype has at least ten counts. V and J are TRBV5-5 and TRBJ2-3; a possible D gene is TRBD2 (6 bases). Germline V CDR1 and CDR2: SGHKS, YYEKEE (reference sequence). This CDR3 contains 14 residues. V was trimmed by 0 bases and J by 4 bases, leaving 9 bases between them. The CDR3 region has the DNA TGTGCCAGCAGCTTGGGGGGGGTACCAGATACGCAGTATTTT. Its protein is CASSLGGVPDTQYF.

The chain is built from TRBV12-3 or TRBV12-4 and TRBJ1-2, with D unclear. CDR3 size: 15 residues. Trimming stripped 3 bases from V and 7 bases from J, with 18 bases between. CDR3 nucleotide sequence: TGTGCCAGCAGTTTGTGGGGTGTGAGTGGGATTGGCTACACCTTC. It translates to CASSLWGVSGIGYTF.

This clonotype was counted at least ten times. The genes are TRBV7-2 and TRBJ2-2, with D possibly TRBD2 on 6 matching bases. V lost 3 bases to trimming and J lost 4 bases, with 12 bases between them. This CDR3 has 15 amino acids. Germline V gives CDR1 SGHTA, CDR2 FQGNSA. The CDR3 sequence: CASSFSSEATGELFF. For the CDR3, the DNA is TGTGCCAGCAGCTTCTCTAGCGAGGCCACCGGGGAGCTGTTTTTT.

This clonotype came up many times. The chain recombines TRBV10-3 with TRBJ1-1; 7 nucleotides agree with TRBD1. Losses at the gene ends were 7 bases for V and 1 base for J; bases not matched to a gene: 6. The CDR3 contains 14 residues. Germline V gene data show CDR1 as ENHRY and CDR2 as SYGVKD. In nucleotides, the CDR3 is TGTGCCATCACCGTACAGGGGTCGAACACTGAAGCTTTCTTT. It yields the protein CAITVQGSNTEAFF.

This clonotype was detected many times. The chain joins TRBV12-3 or TRBV12-4 to TRBJ1-6; weak D call: TRBD1 (5 bases). CDR3 length equals 15 residues. V was clipped by 4 bases and J by 9 bases, with 16 bases between them. CDR3 nucleotide sequence: TGTGCCAGCAGTTGGGGCCAGGATGGGGGTTCACCCCTCCACTTT. This gives the protein CASSWGQDGGSPLHF.

This clonotype was counted at least ten times. The gene calls are TRBV5-1 and TRBJ2-2, with 8 bases identical to TRBD1. From germline, CDR1 is SGHRS and CDR2 YFSETQ. Trimming cost V 7 bases and J 5 bases; bases outside gene matches: 4. The CDR3 runs to 13 residues. The CDR3 DNA reads TGCGCCAGCCGGACAGGGCAGACCGGGGAGCTGTTTTTT. This encodes CASRTGQTGELFF. Looking up the rest from reference TRBV5-1 and TRBJ2-2 gives the full variable domain: KAGVTQTPRYLIKTRGQQVTLSCSPISGHRSVSWYQQTPGQGLQFLFEYFSETQRNKGNFPGRFSGRQFSNSRSEMNVSTLELGDSALYLCASRTGQTGELFFGEGSRLTVL.